A selection of T cell receptor beta chains follows, all from one sample in a study of T-cell reconstitution after alpha-beta-depleted transplantation in children. Each CDR3 protein gets one entry after TCRdb re-called the PCR reads with MiXCR. Here the sample spans some 490,000 distinct CDR3 sequences, around an eighth being singletons. Sample: PBMCs from the stem cell graft donor, taken from the stem cell graft. These receptors originate from a human donor who donated a stem cell graft to a child with combined immunodeficiency. Both conserved end residues are part of each CDR3.

V,J,CDR3
TRBV5-1,TRBJ2-1,CASSRAGVAGNNEQFF
TRBV11-3,TRBJ2-1,CASSLGGRERDEQFF
TRBV11-2,TRBJ2-7,CASSNAGFRNHYEQYF
TRBV6-2/TRBV6-3,TRBJ2-5,CASSKTGQGAKTQYF
TRBV29-1,TRBJ2-4,CSVGGDKNIQYF
TRBV18,TRBJ1-5,CASSPTTGNQPQHF
TRBV7-2,TRBJ2-1,CASSRPSGGRNNEQFF
TRBV10-3,TRBJ1-5,CAISESGRGDDQPQHF
TRBV5-1,TRBJ1-4,CASSLGTVATNEKLFF
TRBV12-3/TRBV12-4,TRBJ2-1,CASSVQGARYNEQFF
TRBV24-1,TRBJ1-2,CATSTGTDYGYTF
TRBV20-1,TRBJ2-3,CSAGPSQLAGGTDTQYF
TRBV28,TRBJ1-5,CASSFWLGAEDQPQHF
TRBV12-3/TRBV12-4,TRBJ2-3,CASSFLAGGDTQYF
TRBV12-3/TRBV12-4,TRBJ2-7,CASSPTTSGYEQYF
TRBV20-1,TRBJ2-5,CSANPGTSGEETQYF
TRBV15,TRBJ2-7,CATSRDRDRGPGYFYEQYF
TRBV4-2,TRBJ2-2,CASSPRELAGGYVTGELFF
TRBV5-4,TRBJ1-1,CASSYWSGEANAEAFF
TRBV4-2,TRBJ1-4,CASSQVGRDEKLFF
TRBV15,TRBJ2-5,CATSRDGPSGTQYF
TRBV10-3,TRBJ2-7,CAIASGRASYEQYF
TRBV12-3/TRBV12-4,TRBJ1-2,CASSLDSDNYYGYTF
TRBV6-1,TRBJ2-1,CASSEHPSGRFNEQFF
TRBV10-3,TRBJ2-1,CAISGNPWDEQFF
TRBV7-6,TRBJ2-7,CASSFPGTSGTYEQYF
TRBV4-3,TRBJ2-1,CASSQDHSYNEQFF
TRBV12-3/TRBV12-4,TRBJ2-7,CASSPSDRHEQYF
TRBV27,TRBJ2-7,CASIKSGRGISYEQYF
TRBV7-2,TRBJ2-7,CASSVAGGLYEQYF
TRBV12-3/TRBV12-4,TRBJ2-1,CASSLGTYPAYNEQFF
TRBV12-3/TRBV12-4,TRBJ2-1,CASSLESVLHNEQFF
TRBV29-1,TRBJ1-2,CSVRSAPVYGYTF
TRBV12-3/TRBV12-4,TRBJ2-7,CASSPQGGAVYEQYF
TRBV6-1,TRBJ2-2,CASSELRQGAGGELFF
TRBV5-5,TRBJ2-2,CASRLGSSTGELFF
TRBV12-3/TRBV12-4,TRBJ2-1,CASIPDGGRDNEQFF
TRBV27,TRBJ2-3,CASSPFSTSTPDTQYF
TRBV20-1,TRBJ2-7,CSARGGLAGFYEQYF
TRBV6-5,TRBJ2-3,CASSYTGTVSTDTQYF
TRBV15,TRBJ2-4,CATSSRGFGENIQYF
TRBV20-1,TRBJ2-7,CSARGPPLSGQGVYEQYF
TRBV2,TRBJ2-1,CASSEGVPANNEQFF
TRBV2,TRBJ2-2,CASSLTFSGRELFF
TRBV29-1,TRBJ2-1,CIVCKGAGGYNEQFF
TRBV3-1,TRBJ2-1,CASSQLGQGAHNEQFF
TRBV30,TRBJ2-1,CAWSVIAGGVDEQFF